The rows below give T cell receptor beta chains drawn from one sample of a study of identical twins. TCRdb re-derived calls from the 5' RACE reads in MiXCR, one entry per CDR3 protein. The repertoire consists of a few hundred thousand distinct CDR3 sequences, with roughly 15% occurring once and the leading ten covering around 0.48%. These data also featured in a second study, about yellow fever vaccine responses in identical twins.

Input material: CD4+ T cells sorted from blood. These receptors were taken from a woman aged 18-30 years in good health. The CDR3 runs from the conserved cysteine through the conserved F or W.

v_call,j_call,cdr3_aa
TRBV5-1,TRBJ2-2,CASSLGGSSNTGELFF
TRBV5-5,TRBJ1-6,CASTRGDNSPLHF
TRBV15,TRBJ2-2,CATSRDPPGTTGELFF
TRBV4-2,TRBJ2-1,CASSQDVLMFSSEQFF
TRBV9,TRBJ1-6,CASSPQDVTNSPLHF
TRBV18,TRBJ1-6,CASQQGTDNNSPLHF
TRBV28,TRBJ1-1,CASGITGGRTEAFF
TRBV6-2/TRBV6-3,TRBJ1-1,CASTRGGGGTEAFF
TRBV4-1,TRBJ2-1,CASSQVANAVFEQFF
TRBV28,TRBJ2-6,CASSFSHSGANVLTF
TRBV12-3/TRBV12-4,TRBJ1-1,CASSLEYTEAFF
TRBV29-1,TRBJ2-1,CSVETLAWTYNEQFF
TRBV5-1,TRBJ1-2,CASSPAGQAYGYTF
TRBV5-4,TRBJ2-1,CASSLFSGQGVYNEQFF
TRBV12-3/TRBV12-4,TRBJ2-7,CASSLDRGGYEQYF
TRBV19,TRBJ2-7,CASSIRQGVDEQYF
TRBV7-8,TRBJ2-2,CASSHVQRELFF
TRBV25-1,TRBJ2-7,CASSEWGTEKGEQYF
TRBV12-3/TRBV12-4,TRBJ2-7,CASSPRDRNSYEQYF
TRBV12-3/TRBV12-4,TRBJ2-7,CASSPSRGLASYEQYF
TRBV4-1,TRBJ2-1,CASSQDFRVNSYNEQFF
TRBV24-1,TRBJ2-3,CATSALGTSGRVDTQYF
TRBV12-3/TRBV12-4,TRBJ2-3,CASSPLSGRSDTQYF
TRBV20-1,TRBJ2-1,CSAKVPGQGLWFF
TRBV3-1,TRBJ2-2,CASSLKTGELFF
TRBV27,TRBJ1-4,CASSLLTGEKLF
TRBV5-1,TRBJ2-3,CASSFVAGGSTDTQYF
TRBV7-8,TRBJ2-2,CASSLASGVGSGELFF
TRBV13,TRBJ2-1,CACSLVLAGDYNEQFF
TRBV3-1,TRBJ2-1,CASSQFVRGGDEQFF
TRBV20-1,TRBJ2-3,CSAAVSLVDGAQYF
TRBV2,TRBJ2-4,CASSDEGNIQYF
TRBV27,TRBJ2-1,CASSLLGVPYNEQFF
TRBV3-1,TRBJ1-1,CASSWGGDTEAFF
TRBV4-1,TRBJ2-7,CASSQPTSGRIYEQYF
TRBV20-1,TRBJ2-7,CSARDWTGTSYEQYF
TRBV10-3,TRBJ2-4,CAISAGTQQYF
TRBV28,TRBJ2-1,CASSFSHSTSGSVSTSNEQFF
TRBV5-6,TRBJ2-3,CASMGGLDTQYF
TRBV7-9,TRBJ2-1,CASSPKSTSGNNEQFF
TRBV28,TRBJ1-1,CASTRQGADTEAFF
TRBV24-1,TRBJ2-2,CATSDTDWETGELFF
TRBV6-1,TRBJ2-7,CARCGGKRTYEQYF
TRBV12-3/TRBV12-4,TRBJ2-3,CASSLRLAGVTDTQYF
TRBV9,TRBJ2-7,CASSVDYGDRGGEQYF
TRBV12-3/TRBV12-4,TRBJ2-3,CASSLRSGGPSTDTQYF
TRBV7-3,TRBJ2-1,CASSLELVGEQFF
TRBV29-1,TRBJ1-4,CSVLANEKLFF
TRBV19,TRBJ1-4,CASSMKRGRDEKLFF
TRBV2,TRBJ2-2,CASSRTHTGELFF
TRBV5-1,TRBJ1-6,CASSSTGGDNSPLHF
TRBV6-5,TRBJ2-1,CASSYPGLAGGYNEQFF